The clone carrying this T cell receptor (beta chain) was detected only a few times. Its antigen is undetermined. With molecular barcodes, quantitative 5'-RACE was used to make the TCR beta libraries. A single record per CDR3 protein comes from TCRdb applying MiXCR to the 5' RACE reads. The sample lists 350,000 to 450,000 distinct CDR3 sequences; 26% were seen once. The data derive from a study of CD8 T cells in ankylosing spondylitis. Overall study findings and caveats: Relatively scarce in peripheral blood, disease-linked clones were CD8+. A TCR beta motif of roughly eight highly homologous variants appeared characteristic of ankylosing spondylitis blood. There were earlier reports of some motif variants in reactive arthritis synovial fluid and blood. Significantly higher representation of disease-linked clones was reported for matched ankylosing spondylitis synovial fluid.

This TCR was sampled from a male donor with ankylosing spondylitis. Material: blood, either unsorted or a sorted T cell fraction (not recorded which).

CDR3 sequence: CSAGEGGETQYF. As DNA, the CDR3 is TGCAGCGCAGGGGAGGGAGGAGAGACCCAGTACTTC. The chain links TRBV29-1 to TRBJ2-5, with D tentatively TRBD2 (7 bases). The V gene lost 7 bases and the J gene lost 4 bases, with 13 bases spanning the gap. Germline assignment: CDR1 SQVTM and CDR2 ANQGSEA. CDR3 length equals 12 residues.